The 3 T cell receptor beta chains in this list originate from one sample, sequenced in a study of Graves' ophthalmopathy and Graves' hyperthyroidism. Transcripts of RNA were the source for amplifying TCR beta CDR3 regions. HTBI-primed RT-PCR formed the first round, and a multiplex PCR formed the second. TCRdb re-analysed the multiplex PCR reads in MiXCR, keeping a single row per CDR3 protein. The repertoire has 500,000 to 800,000 distinct CDR3 sequences, 35% to 45% of them found once; the top ten carry 3% to 4%. Material: peripheral blood. The source of these receptors is an adult man with Graves' ophthalmopathy.

The chain's CDR3 is CASSSRTDNTEAFF. CDR3 bases: TGTGCCAGCAGCTCCAGGACAGACAACACTGAAGCTTTCTTT. The rearrangement joins TRBV11-2 to TRBJ1-1, with D possibly matching TRBD1 (6 bases). V lost 4 bases and J lost 2, with 11 bases in between. The CDR3 is 14 residues long. The V gene's germline CDR1 is SGHAT and CDR2 FQNNGV.

This clonotype was seen repeatedly, ten times or more. The chain joins TRBV12-3 or TRBV12-4 to TRBJ1-1; D might be TRBD1 (6 bases). The CDR3 is made up of 15 amino acids. V lost 4 bases, J lost 1 base, and 13 bases lay in between. The DNA of the CDR3 is TGTGCCAGCAGTTCGGGGGGCAGGGCGAACACTGAAGCTTTCTTT. Translating it yields CASSSGGRANTEAFF.

This clonotype was observed many times. The chain combines TRBV9 with TRBJ2-7; weak D call: TRBD2 (6 bases). With 4 bases removed from V and 1 base from J, the gap between germline ends came to 9 bases. Germline V lookup: CDR1 SGDLS, CDR2 YYNGEE. CDR3 length: 13 amino acids. In DNA, the CDR3 is TGTGCCAGCAGCCGAGGACTATCCTACGAGCAGTACTTC. Protein product: CASSRGLSYEQYF. The full variable domain, with the rest looked up from reference TRBV9 and TRBJ2-7, is DSGVTQTPKHLITATGQRVTLRCSPRSGDLSVYWYQQSLDQGLQFLIQYYNGEERAKGNILERFSAQQFPDLHSELNLSSLELGDSALYFCASSRGLSYEQYFGPGTRLTVT.